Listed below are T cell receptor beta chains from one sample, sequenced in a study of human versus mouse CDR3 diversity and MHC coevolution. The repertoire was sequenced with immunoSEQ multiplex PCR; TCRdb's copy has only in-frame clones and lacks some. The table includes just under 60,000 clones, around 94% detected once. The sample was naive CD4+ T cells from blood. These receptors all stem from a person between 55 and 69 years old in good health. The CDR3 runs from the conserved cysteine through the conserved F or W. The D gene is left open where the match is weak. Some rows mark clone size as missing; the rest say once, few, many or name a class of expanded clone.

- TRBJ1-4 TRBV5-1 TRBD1 CASSTTGGSATNEKLFF
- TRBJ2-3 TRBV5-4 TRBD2 CASSIPGLAGAPDTQYF
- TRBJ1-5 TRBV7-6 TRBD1 CASSLTGSGQPQHF
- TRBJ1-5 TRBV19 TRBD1 CASRQGDQPQHF
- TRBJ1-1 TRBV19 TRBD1 CASSISGTVTAAFF
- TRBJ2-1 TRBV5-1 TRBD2 CASRESQGGPYNEQFF
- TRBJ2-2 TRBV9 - CASSKISGGSNTGELFF
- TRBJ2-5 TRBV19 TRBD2 CASSPTSGSLPPPLAWETQYF
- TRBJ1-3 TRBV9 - CASSVAPPSSGNTIYF
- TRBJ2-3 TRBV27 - CASSLARADTQYF
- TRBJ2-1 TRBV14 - CASSQVGGLRAYNEQFF
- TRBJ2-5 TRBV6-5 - CASTPPGVETQYF
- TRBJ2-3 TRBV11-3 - CASRDKNTDTQYF
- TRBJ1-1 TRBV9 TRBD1 CASSVTAGGYVTEAFF
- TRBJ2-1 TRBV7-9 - CASSLTEYNEQFF
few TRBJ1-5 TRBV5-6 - CASSLGRGDSNQPQHF
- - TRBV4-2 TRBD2 CASSHEWTSGGYEQYF